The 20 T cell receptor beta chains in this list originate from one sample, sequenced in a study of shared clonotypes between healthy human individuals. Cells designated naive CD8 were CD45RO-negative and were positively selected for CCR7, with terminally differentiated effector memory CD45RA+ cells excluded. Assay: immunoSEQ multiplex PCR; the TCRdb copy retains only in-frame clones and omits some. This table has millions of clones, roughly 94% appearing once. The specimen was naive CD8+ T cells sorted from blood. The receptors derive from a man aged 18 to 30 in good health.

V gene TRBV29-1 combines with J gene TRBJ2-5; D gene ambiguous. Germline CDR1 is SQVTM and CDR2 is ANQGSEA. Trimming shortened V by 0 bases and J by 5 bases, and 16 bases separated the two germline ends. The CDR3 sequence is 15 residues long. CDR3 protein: CSVEDFGQTGETQYF. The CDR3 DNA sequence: TGCAGCGTTGAAGATTTTGGGCAAACCGGGGAGACCCAGTACTTC.

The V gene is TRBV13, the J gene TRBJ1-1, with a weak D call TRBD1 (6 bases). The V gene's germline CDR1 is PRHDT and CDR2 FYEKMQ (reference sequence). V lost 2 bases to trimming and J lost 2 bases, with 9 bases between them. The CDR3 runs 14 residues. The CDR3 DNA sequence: TGTGCCAGCAGCTTATGGACAGATAACACTGAAGCTTTCTTT. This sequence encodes CASSLWTDNTEAFF. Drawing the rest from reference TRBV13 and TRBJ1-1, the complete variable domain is AAGVIQSPRHLIKEKRETATLKCYPIPRHDTVYWYQQGPGQDPQFLISFYEKMQSDKGSIPDRFSAQQFSDYHSELNMSSLELGDSALYFCASSLWTDNTEAFFGQGTRLTVV.

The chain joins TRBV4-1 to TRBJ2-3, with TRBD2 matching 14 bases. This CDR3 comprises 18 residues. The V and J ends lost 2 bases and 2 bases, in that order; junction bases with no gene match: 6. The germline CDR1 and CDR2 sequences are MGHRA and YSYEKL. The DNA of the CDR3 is TGCGCCAGCAGCCAACGGACTAGCGGGAGGACTTTCACAGATACGCAGTATTTT. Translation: CASSQRTSGRTFTDTQYF.

The CDR3 reads CASSPRADRGPYNEQFF. For the CDR3, the DNA is TGTGCCAGCAGCCCTCGTGCTGACAGGGGGCCCTACAATGAGCAGTTCTTC. V is TRBV7-9 and J is TRBJ2-1; 10 bases are shared with TRBD1. The CDR3 has 17 amino acids. The germline gives CDR1 SEHNR, CDR2 FQNEAQ (reference sequence). V was pared by 5 bases and J by 2 bases, with 9 bases of the junction left unmatched.

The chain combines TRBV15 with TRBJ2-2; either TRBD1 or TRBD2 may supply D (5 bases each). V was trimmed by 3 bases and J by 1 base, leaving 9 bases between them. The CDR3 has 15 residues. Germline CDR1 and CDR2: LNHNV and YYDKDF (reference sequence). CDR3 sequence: CATSRGPENTGELFF. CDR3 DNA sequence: TGTGCCACCAGCAGGGGACCAGAGAACACCGGGGAGCTGTTTTTT.

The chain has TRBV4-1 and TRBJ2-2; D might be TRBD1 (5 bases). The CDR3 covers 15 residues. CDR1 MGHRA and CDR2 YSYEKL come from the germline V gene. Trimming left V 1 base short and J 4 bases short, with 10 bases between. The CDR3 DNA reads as TGCGCCAGCAGCCAAGGAACAGGCCTCACCGGGGAGCTGTTTTTT. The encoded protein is CASSQGTGLTGELFF.

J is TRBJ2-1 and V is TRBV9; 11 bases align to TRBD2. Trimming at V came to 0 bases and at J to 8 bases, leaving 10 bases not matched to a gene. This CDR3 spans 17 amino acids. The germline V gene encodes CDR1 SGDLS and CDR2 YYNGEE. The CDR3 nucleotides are TGTGCCAGCAGCGTAGAACCTCTAGCGGGGGGCCGCTATGAGCAGTTCTTC. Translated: CASSVEPLAGGRYEQFF.

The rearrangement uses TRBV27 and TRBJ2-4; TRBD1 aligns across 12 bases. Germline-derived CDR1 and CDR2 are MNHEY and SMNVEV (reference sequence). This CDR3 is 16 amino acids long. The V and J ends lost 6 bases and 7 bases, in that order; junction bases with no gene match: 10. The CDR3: CASSPWEGQGANIQYF. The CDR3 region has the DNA TGTGCCAGCAGCCCATGGGAGGGACAGGGGGCGAACATTCAGTACTTC.

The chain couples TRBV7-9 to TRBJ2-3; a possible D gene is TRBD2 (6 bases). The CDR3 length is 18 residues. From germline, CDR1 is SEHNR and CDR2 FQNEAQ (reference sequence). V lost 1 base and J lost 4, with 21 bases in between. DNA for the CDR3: TGTGCCAGCAGCTTAGAGGGCGGGACCGCCCTTTGGGCAGATACGCAGTATTTT. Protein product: CASSLEGGTALWADTQYF.

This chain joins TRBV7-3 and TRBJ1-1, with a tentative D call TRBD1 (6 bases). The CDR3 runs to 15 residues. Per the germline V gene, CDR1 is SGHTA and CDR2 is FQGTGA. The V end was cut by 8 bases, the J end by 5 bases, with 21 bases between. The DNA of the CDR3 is TGTGCCAGCGCCTTAGGAAGTCCCCAGGGGACTGAAGCTTTCTTT. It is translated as CASALGSPQGTEAFF.

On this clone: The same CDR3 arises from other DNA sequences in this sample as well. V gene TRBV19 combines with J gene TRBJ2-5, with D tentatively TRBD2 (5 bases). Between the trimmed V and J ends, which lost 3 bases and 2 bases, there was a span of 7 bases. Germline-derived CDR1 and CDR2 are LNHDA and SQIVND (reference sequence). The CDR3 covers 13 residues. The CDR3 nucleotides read TGTGCCAGTAGTATCGGCGGGCAAGAGACCCAGTACTTC. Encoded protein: CASSIGGQETQYF.

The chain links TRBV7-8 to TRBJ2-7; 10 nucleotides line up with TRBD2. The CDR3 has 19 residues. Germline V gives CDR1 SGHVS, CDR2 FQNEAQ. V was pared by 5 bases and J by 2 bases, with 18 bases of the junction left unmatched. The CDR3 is CASSASGELAGTHPYEQYF. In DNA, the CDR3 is TGTGCCAGCAGCGCATCCGGTGAACTAGCGGGGACCCACCCCTACGAGCAGTACTTC.

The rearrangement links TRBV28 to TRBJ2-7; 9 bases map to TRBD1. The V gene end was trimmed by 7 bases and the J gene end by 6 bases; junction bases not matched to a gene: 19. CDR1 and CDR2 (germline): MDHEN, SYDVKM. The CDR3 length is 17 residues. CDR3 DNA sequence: TGTGCCAGCAACCCGGGACAGGGAATCGCCCAGTTCTCCGAGCAGTACTTC. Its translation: CASNPGQGIAQFSEQYF. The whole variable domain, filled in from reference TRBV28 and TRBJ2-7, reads DVKVTQSSRYLVKRTGEKVFLECVQDMDHENMFWYRQDPGLGLRLIYFSYDVKMKEKGDIPEGYSVSREKKERFSLILESASTNQTSMYLCASNPGQGIAQFSEQYFGPGTRLTVT.

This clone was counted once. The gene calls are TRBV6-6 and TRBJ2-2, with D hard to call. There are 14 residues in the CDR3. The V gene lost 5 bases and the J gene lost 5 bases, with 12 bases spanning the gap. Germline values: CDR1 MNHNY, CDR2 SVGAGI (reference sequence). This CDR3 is CASSTYGATGELFF. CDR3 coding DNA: TGTGCCAGCAGTACCTATGGAGCGACCGGGGAGCTGTTTTTT.

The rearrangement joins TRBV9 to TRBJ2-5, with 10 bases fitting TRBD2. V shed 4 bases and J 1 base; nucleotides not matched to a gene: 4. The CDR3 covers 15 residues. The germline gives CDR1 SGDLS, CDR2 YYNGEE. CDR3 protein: CASSQLAGVQETQYF. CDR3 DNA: TGTGCCAGCAGCCAGCTAGCGGGAGTCCAAGAGACCCAGTACTTC.

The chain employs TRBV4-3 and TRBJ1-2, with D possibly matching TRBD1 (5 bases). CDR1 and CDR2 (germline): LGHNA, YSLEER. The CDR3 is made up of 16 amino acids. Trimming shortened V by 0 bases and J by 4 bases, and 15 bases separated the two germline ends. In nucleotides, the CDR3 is TGCGCCAGCAGCCAAGAAAAAGGCGGGACGGGCTATGGCTACACCTTC. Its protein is CASSQEKGGTGYGYTF.

Here the CDR3 DNA reads TGCGCCAGCAGTGAGTCTGTCGGATCCTACGAGCAGTACTTC. Its translation is CASSESVGSYEQYF. The J gene is TRBJ2-7, the V gene TRBV10-2; no definite D call. Germline CDR1 WSHSY, CDR2 SAAADI. The CDR3 consists of 14 residues. V was cut by 0 bases and J by 1 base, with 7 bases left in between.

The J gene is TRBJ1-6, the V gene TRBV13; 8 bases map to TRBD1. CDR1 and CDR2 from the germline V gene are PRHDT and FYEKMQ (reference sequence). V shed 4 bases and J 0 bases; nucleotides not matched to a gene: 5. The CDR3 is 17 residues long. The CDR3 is CASSWTGTSSYNSPLHF. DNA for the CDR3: TGTGCCAGCAGCTGGACAGGGACAAGCTCCTATAATTCACCCCTCCACTTT. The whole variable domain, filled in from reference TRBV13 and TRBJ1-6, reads AAGVIQSPRHLIKEKRETATLKCYPIPRHDTVYWYQQGPGQDPQFLISFYEKMQSDKGSIPDRFSAQQFSDYHSELNMSSLELGDSALYFCASSWTGTSSYNSPLHFGNGTRLTVT.

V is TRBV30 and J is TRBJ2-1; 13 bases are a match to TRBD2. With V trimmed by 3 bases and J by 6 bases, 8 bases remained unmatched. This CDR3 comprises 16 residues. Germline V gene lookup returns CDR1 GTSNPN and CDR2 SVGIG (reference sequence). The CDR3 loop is CAWSPGLAGQGNEQFF. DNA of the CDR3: TGTGCCTGGAGCCCGGGACTAGCGGGACAGGGCAATGAGCAGTTCTTC.

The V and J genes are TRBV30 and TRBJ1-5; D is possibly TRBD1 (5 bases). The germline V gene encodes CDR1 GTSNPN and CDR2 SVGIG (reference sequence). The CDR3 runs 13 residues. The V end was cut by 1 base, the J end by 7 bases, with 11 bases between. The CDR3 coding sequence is TGTGCCTGGAGTGGGCAGGGCTTCCAGCCCCAGCATTTT. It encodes CAWSGQGFQPQHF.